This is a list of T cell receptor beta chains from one sample in a study of CD8 T cells in Susac syndrome. TCRdb reanalysed the immunoSEQ multiplex PCR reads using MiXCR and keeps one entry per CDR3 protein. The sample lists about 400,000 distinct CDR3 sequences; 75% to 90% were seen once. The source material was CD8+ T cells from PBMCs. All receptors derive from a human donor with multiple sclerosis. CDR3s leave out the opening cysteine and the closing phenylalanine or tryptophan.

V	J	CDR3
TRBV7-2	TRBJ1-5	ASSLGVGIQPQH
TRBV5-1	TRBJ2-3	ASSLVSPDSDTQY
TRBV7-6	TRBJ2-3	ASSRGLAGEGPDTQY
TRBV7-9	TRBJ2-1	ASSALPTANSYNEQF
TRBV27	TRBJ1-2	ASSYAGGAGGYT
TRBV4-1	TRBJ1-5	ASSPLTGLESDQPQH
TRBV9	TRBJ2-3	ASSVAISTDTQY
TRBV6-5	TRBJ1-2	ASSYLSGTAYGYT
TRBV30	TRBJ2-7	AWRAGTSYEQY
TRBV12-3/TRBV12-4	TRBJ2-7	ASSFRGTEYSSYEQY
TRBV4-2	TRBJ2-7	ASSQDGGTGSYEQY
TRBV12-3/TRBV12-4	TRBJ2-7	ASSVGQIYEQY
TRBV20-1	TRBJ2-7	SARDRTDPYEQY
TRBV19	TRBJ2-7	ASSIDHGAYEQY
TRBV2	TRBJ2-2	ASSEWGQGNTGELF
TRBV7-9	TRBJ2-7	ASSSLLPYEQY
TRBV6-5	TRBJ2-5	ASSSGTAMYQETQY
TRBV4-1	TRBJ1-2	ASSETGTGYGYT
TRBV12-3/TRBV12-4	TRBJ2-5	ASSFFKGTGPQETQY
TRBV27	TRBJ1-6	ASSLLQSNSPLH
TRBV2	TRBJ2-5	ASSDRRVGYQETQY
TRBV28	TRBJ1-1	ASSTDSLTEAF
TRBV3-1	TRBJ2-2	ASSQEASGMVTNTGELF
TRBV14	TRBJ2-3	ASSPLMAVRESTDTQY
TRBV4-1	TRBJ1-1	ATAQGTGIVTEAF
TRBV5-6	TRBJ1-1	ASSPGRWMDSEAF
TRBV6-1	TRBJ1-1	ASRGTGGMNTEAF
TRBV20-1	TRBJ1-6	SARVGNSPLH
TRBV27	TRBJ1-6	ASSLLGVWNSPLH
TRBV12-3/TRBV12-4	TRBJ1-1	ASSPMGAGRDTEAF
TRBV24-1	TRBJ2-5	ATSDGQSQY
TRBV6-2/TRBV6-3	TRBJ2-7	ASSPGPSGSGGYYEQY
TRBV6-1	TRBJ2-7	ASRKGSGLGEQY